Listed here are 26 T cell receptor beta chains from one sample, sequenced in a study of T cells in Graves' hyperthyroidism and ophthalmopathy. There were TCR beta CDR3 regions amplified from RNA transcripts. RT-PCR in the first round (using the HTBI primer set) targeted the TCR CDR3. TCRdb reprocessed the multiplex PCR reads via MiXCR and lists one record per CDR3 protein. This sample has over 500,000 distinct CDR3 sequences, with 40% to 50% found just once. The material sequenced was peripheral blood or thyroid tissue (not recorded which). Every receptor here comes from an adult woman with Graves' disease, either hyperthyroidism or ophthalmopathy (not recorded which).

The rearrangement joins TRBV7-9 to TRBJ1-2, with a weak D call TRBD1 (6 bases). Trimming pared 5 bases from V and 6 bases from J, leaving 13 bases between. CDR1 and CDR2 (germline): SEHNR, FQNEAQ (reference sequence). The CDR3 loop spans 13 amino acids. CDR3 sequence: CASSPRTENGYTF. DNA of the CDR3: TGTGCCAGCAGCCCGCGGACAGAAAATGGCTACACCTTC.

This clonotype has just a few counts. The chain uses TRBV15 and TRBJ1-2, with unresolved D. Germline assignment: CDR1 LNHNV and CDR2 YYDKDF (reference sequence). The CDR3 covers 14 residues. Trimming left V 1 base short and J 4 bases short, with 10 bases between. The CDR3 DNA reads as TGTGCCACCAGCAGAGCATTGGGAACCTATGGCTACACCTTC. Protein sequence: CATSRALGTYGYTF.

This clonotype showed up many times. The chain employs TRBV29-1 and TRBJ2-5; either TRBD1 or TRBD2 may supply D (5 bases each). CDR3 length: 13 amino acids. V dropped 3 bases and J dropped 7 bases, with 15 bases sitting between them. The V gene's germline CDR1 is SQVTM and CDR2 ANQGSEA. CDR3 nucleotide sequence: TGCAGCGTTGATTACGGGTCTGGGGGGACCCAGTACTTC. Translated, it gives CSVDYGSGGTQYF.

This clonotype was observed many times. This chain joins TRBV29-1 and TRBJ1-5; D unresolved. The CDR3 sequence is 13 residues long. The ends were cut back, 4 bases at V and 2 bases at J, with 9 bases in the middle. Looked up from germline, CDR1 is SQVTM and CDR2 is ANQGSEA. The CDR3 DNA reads TGCAGCGTTGGTTTCGGTGGCAATCAGCCCCAGCATTTT. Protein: CSVGFGGNQPQHF.

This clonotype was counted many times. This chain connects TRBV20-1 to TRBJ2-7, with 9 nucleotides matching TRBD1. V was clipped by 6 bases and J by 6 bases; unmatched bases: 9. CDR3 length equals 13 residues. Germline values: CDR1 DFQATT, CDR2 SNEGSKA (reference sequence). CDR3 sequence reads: CSASSRTGVEQYF. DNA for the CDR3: TGCAGTGCCTCCTCACGGACAGGGGTCGAGCAGTACTTC.

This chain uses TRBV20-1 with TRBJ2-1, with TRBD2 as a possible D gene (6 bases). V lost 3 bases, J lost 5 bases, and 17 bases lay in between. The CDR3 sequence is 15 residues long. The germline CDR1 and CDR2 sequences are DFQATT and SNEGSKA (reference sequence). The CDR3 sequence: CSASEPSGTDNEQFF. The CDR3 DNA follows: TGCAGTGCTAGTGAGCCTTCTGGGACTGACAATGAGCAGTTCTTC.

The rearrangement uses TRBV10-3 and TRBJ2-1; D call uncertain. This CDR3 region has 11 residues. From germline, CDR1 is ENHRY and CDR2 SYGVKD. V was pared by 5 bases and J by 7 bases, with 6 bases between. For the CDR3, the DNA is TGTGCCATCAGTCCCGGTAATGAGCAGTTCTTC. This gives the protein CAISPGNEQFF.

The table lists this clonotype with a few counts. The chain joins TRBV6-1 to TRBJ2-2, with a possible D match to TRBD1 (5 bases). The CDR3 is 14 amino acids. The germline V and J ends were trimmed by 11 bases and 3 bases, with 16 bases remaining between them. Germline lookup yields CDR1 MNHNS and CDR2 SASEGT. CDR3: CAGQYGPYTGELFF. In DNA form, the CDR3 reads TGTGCCGGACAATATGGACCATACACCGGGGAGCTGTTTTTT.

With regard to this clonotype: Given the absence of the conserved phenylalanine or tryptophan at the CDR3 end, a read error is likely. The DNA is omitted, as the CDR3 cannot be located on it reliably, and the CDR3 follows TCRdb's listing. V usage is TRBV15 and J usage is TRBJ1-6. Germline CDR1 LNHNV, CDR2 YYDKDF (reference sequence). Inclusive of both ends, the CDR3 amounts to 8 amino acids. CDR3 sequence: CATSRDPS.

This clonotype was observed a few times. The chain's CDR3 is CSGVKGHSEAFF. The DNA for the CDR3 is TGCAGCGGTGTTAAAGGACACAGTGAAGCTTTCTTT. V gene TRBV29-1 combines with J gene TRBJ1-1, with a tentative D call TRBD1 (5 bases). V lost 7 bases and J 7 bases, leaving 16 bases between the germline ends. Germline assignment: CDR1 SQVTM and CDR2 ANQGSEA. The CDR3 has 12 residues.

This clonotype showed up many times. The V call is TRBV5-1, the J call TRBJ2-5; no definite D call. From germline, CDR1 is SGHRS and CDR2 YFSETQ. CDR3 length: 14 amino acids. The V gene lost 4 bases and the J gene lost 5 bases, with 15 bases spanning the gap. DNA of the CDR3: TGCGCCAGCAGCCCCGCCGTTAAGGTGGAGACCCAGTACTTC. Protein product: CASSPAVKVETQYF.

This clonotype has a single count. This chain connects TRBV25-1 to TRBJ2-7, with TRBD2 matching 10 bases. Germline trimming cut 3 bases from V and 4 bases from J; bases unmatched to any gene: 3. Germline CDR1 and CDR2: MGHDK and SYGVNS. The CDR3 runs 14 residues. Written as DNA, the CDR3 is TGTGCCAGCAGTGACGGGACTAGCGTGTACGAGCAGTACTTC. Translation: CASSDGTSVYEQYF.

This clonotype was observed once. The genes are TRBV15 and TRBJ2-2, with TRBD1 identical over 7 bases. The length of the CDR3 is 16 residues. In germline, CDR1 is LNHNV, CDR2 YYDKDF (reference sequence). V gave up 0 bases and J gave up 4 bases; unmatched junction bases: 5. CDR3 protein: CATSRDDRVGTGELFF. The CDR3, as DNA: TGTGCCACCAGCAGAGATGACAGGGTCGGCACCGGGGAGCTGTTTTTT. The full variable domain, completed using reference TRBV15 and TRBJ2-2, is DAMVIQNPRYQVTQFGKPVTLSCSQTLNHNVMYWYQQKSSQAPKLLFHYYDKDFNNEADTPDNFQSRRPNTSFCFLDIRSPGLGDTAMYLCATSRDDRVGTGELFFGEGSRLTVL.

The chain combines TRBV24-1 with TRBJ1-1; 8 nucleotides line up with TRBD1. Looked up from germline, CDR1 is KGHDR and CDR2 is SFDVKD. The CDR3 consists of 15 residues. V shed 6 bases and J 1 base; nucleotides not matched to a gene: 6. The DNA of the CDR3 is TGTGCCACCAGTCCCGCAGGGGGCGGGAACACTGAAGCTTTCTTT. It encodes CATSPAGGGNTEAFF.

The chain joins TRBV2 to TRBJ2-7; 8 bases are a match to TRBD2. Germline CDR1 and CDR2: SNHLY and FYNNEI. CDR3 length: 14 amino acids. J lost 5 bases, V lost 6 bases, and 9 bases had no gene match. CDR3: CASRRGTRPHEQYF. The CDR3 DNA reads TGTGCCAGCAGAAGAGGGACTAGGCCTCACGAGCAGTACTTC.

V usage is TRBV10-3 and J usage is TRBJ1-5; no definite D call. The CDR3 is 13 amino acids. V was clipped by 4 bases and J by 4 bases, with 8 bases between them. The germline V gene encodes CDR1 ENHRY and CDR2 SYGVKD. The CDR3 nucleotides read TGTGCCATCAGTGCCGACGGGAATCAGCCCCAGCATTTT. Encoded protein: CAISADGNQPQHF.

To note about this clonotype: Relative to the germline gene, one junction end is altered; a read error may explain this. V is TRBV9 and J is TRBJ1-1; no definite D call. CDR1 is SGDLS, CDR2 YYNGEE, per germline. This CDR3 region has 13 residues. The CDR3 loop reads CASSAPSDTGAFF. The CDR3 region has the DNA TGTGCCAGCAGCGCCCCCAGTGACACTGGAGCTTTCTTT.

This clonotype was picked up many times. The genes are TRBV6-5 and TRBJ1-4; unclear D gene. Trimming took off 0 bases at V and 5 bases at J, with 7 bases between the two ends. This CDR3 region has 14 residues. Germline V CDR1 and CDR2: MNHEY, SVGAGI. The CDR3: CASSYSFRNEKLFF. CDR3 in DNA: TGTGCCAGCAGTTACTCGTTCCGGAATGAAAAACTGTTTTTT.

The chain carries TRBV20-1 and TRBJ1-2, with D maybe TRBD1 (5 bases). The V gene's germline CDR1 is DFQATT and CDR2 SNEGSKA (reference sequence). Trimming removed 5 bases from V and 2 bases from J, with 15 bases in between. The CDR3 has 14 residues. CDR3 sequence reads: CSAPGYRMNYGYTF. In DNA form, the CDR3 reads TGCAGTGCTCCGGGATACAGGATGAACTATGGCTACACCTTC.

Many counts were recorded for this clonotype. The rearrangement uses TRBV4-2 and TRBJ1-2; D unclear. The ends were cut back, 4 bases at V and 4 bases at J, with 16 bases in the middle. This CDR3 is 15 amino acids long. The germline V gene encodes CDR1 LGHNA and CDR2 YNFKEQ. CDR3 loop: CASSPNLDGGYGYTF. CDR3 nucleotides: TGTGCCAGCAGCCCAAACTTGGACGGCGGCTATGGCTACACCTTC.

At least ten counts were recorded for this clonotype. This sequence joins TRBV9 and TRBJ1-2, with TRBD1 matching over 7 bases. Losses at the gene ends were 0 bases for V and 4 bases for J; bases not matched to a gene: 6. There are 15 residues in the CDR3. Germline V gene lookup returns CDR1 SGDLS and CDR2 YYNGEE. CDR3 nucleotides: TGTGCCAGCAGCGTAGGACCGACAGGGACCTATGGCTACACCTTC. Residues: CASSVGPTGTYGYTF. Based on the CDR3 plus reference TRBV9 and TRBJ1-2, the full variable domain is DSGVTQTPKHLITATGQRVTLRCSPRSGDLSVYWYQQSLDQGLQFLIQYYNGEERAKGNILERFSAQQFPDLHSELNLSSLELGDSALYFCASSVGPTGTYGYTFGSGTRLTVV.

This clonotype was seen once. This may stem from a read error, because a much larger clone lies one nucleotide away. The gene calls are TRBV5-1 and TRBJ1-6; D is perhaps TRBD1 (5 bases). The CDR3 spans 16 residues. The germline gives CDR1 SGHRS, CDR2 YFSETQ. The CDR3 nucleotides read TGCGCCGGCAGCTTGGCAGGGATAAAGTATAATTCACCCCTCCACTTT. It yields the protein CAGSLAGIKYNSPLHF.

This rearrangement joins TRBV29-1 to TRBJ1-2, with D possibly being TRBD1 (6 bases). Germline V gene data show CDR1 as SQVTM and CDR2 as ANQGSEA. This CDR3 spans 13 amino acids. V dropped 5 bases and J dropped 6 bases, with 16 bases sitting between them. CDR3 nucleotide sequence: TGCAGCGTTAACACAGGGTTGTGGAATGGCTACACCTTC. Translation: CSVNTGLWNGYTF. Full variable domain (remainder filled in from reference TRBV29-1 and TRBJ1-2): SAVISQKPSRDICQRGTSLTIQCQVDSQVTMMFWYRQQPGQSLTLIATANQGSEATYESGFVIDKFPISRPNLTFSTLTVSNMSPEDSSIYLCSVNTGLWNGYTFGSGTRLTVV.

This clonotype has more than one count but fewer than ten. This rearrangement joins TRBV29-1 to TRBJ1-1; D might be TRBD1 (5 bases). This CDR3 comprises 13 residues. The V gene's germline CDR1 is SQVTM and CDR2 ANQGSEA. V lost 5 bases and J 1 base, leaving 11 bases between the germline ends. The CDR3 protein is CSVRPGPNTEAFF. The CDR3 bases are TGCAGCGTTAGGCCGGGACCGAACACTGAAGCTTTCTTT.

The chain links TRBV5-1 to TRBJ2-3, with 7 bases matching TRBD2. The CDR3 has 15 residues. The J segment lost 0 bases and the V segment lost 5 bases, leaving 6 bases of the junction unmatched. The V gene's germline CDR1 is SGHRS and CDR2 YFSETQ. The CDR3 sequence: CASRTISGSTDTQYF. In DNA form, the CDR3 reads TGCGCCAGCAGGACAATTAGCGGGAGCACAGATACGCAGTATTTT.

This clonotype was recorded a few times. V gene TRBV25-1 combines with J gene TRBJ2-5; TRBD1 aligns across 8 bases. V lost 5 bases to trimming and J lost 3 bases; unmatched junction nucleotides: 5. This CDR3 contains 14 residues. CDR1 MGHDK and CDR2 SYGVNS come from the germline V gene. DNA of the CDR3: TGTGCCAGCAGTCCACCGACAGGGGAAGAGACCCAGTACTTC. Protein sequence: CASSPPTGEETQYF.